These 13 T cell receptor beta chains were sequenced from one sample in a study of vaccination and CD4 T cells after COVID-19. The Oncomine TCR Beta short-read assay generated sequence data from the DNA of cultured CD4+ T cells. A single record per CDR3 protein comes from TCRdb applying MiXCR to the PCR reads. The data hold 6,500 to 10,000 distinct CDR3 sequences, with about half observed a single time. No antigen has been identified for these receptors. Regarding treatment: approximately nine-day PBMC culture with coronavirus spike peptide pools or control peptides (ViraFEST assay). It was before the COVID-19 pandemic (2011-2018) that the unexposed donor's CD4+ T cells were collected. The sample consisted of CD4+ T cells from blood, cultured in vitro. The source is a human donor in good health.

This clonotype was seen only a few times. The rearrangement joins TRBV7-9 to TRBJ2-3; D might be TRBD2 (7 bases). The CDR3 contains 16 residues. Germline CDR1 reads SEHNR; CDR2 reads FQNEAQ (reference sequence). Trimming cost V 8 bases and J 5 bases, with 23 bases left between them. In DNA, the CDR3 is TGTGCCAGCCGGCCTGGCTGGGGGGGGCTCGGAGATACGCAGTATTTT. Protein product: CASRPGWGGLGDTQYF.

V is TRBV7-6 and J is TRBJ1-6; tentatively, D is TRBD1 (5 bases). Trimming stripped 2 bases from V and 7 bases from J, with 18 bases between. The CDR3 is 17 amino acids. Germline V gene data show CDR1 as SGHVS and CDR2 as FNYEAQ. CDR3 sequence reads: CASSLRSAGEMNSPLHF. For the CDR3, the DNA is TGTGCCAGCAGCTTACGTTCTGCGGGGGAGATGAATTCACCCCTCCACTTT. The variable domain in full, completed from reference TRBV7-6 and TRBJ1-6, reads GAGVSQSPRYKVTKRGQDVALRCDPISGHVSLYWYRQALGQGPEFLTYFNYEAQQDKSGLPNDRFSAERPEGSISTLTIQRTEQRDSAMYRCASSLRSAGEMNSPLHFGNGTRLTVT.

The CDR3 sequence is CAISESAGDRGVYGYTF. In nucleotides, the CDR3 is TGTGCCATCAGTGAGTCTGCGGGGGACAGGGGGGTCTATGGCTACACCTTC. V usage is TRBV10-3 and J usage is TRBJ1-2; the match to TRBD1 covers 11 bases. The ends lost 0 bases at V and 4 bases at J; junction bases unmatched: 7. CDR3 length: 17 residues. Germline-derived CDR1 and CDR2 are ENHRY and SYGVKD.

The chain couples TRBV6-1 to TRBJ2-3; D is uncertain. Germline assignment: CDR1 MNHNS and CDR2 SASEGT. Trimming took 6 bases from V and 2 from J, leaving 9 bases between them. The CDR3 covers 13 residues. The CDR3 coding sequence is TGTGCCAGCAGCAACACGTTCACAGATACGCAGTATTTT. Its translation: CASSNTFTDTQYF.

In its sample, this clonotype is medium-sized. The chain combines TRBV20-1 with TRBJ1-5, with TRBD1 identical over 8 bases. With 5 bases clipped from V and 4 bases from J, the junction kept 1 base outside the gene matches. CDR3 size: 12 residues. Germline V gives CDR1 DFQATT, CDR2 SNEGSKA (reference sequence). CDR3 sequence: CSAWTGNQPQHF. In nucleotides, the CDR3 is TGCAGTGCTTGGACAGGGAATCAGCCCCAGCATTTT.

The rearrangement links TRBV15 to TRBJ1-6; D gene unclear. Germline V gene data show CDR1 as LNHNV and CDR2 as YYDKDF (reference sequence). V lost 0 bases, J lost 3 bases, and 6 bases lay in between. The length of the CDR3 is 15 residues. The CDR3 nucleotides read TGTGCCACCAGCAGAGAACACGTCTATAATTCACCCCTCCACTTT. Encoded protein: CATSREHVYNSPLHF.

CDR3 nucleotide sequence: TGTGCCAGCAGCTTTGGAAGGACAGAAGCTTTCTTT. This codes for CASSFGRTEAFF. The chain links TRBV7-8 to TRBJ1-1; D may be TRBD1 (5 bases). V gave up 3 bases and J gave up 8 bases, with 10 bases separating them. The germline V gene encodes CDR1 SGHVS and CDR2 FQNEAQ. There are 12 residues in the CDR3.

V gene TRBV19 combines with J gene TRBJ2-1; D perhaps matches TRBD2 (5 bases). The germline CDR1 and CDR2 sequences are LNHDA and SQIVND (reference sequence). V lost 6 bases, J lost 7 bases, and 16 bases lay in between. The CDR3 length is 14 residues. The CDR3 reads CASREARISNEQFF. In nucleotides, the CDR3 is TGTGCCAGTAGGGAGGCGAGGATCTCTAATGAGCAGTTCTTC.

The chain has TRBV7-9 and TRBJ2-7; no clear D gene. This CDR3 is 12 amino acids long. Per the germline V gene, CDR1 is SEHNR and CDR2 is FQNEAQ (reference sequence). V lost 6 bases, J lost 5 bases, and 11 bases lay in between. CDR3 coding DNA: TGTGCCAGCAGTTTCTTACCAGACGAGCAGTACTTC. The encoded protein is CASSFLPDEQYF.

The CDR3 reads CASRTGGFSNQPQHF. CDR3 in DNA: TGTGCCAGCCGGACAGGGGGTTTTAGCAATCAGCCCCAGCATTTT. This sequence joins TRBV2 and TRBJ1-5; TRBD1 matches at 10 bases. Trimming at V came to 8 bases and at J to 0 bases, leaving 4 bases not matched to a gene. CDR3 size: 15 residues. Germline assignment: CDR1 SNHLY and CDR2 FYNNEI.

This rearrangement joins TRBV5-1 to TRBJ2-6; no clear D. V was clipped by 0 bases and J by 2 bases, with 6 bases between them. The CDR3 runs 15 residues. Germline CDR1 reads SGHRS; CDR2 reads YFSETQ. CDR3 DNA: TGCGCCAGCAGCTTGGGGGCCCCTGGGGCCAACGTCCTGACTTTC. It yields the protein CASSLGAPGANVLTF.

In this sample, this clonotype is medium-sized. The chain is built from TRBV7-6 and TRBJ2-3; 8 nucleotides agree with TRBD2. The CDR3 is 18 residues long. Germline V gene data show CDR1 as SGHVS and CDR2 as FNYEAQ. V lost 1 base, J lost 0 bases, and 9 bases stayed unmatched. DNA of the CDR3: TGTGCCAGCAGCTTAGAAGGGGGTAGCGGGGCCAGCACAGATACGCAGTATTTT. Translated, it gives CASSLEGGSGASTDTQYF.

This clonotype was picked up a small number of times. The chain carries TRBV15 and TRBJ1-2; tentative D call: TRBD1 (5 bases). The V gene's germline CDR1 is LNHNV and CDR2 YYDKDF (reference sequence). The V end was cut by 1 base, the J end by 4 bases, with 10 bases between. The CDR3 totals 14 residues. This CDR3 is CATSRADSGYGYTF. Here the CDR3 DNA reads TGTGCCACCAGCAGAGCCGACAGCGGCTATGGCTACACCTTC.